This TCR beta chain derives from a study of shared clonotypes between healthy human individuals. Trimming removed 5 bases from V and 7 bases from J, with 17 bases in between. Germline V gene data show CDR1 as PRHDT and CDR2 as FYEKMQ (reference sequence). This CDR3 has 14 amino acids. Study-wide findings and caveats: Against clonotypes common to all four donors, non-shared ones had lower generation probabilities. Sequencing depth was predicted to influence how clonotypes are shared among donors.

Using immunoSEQ multiplex PCR, the repertoire was profiled, and TCRdb retains in-frame clones only, with some absent. The table includes around 2,100,000 clones, around 96% detected once. Positive CCR7 selection of CD45RO-negative cells yielded the naive CD8 cells, and terminally differentiated effector memory CD45RA+ cells were excluded. With regard to this clone: Its antigen is not identified.

This receptor was identified in a man aged 18 to 30 in good health. The source material was naive CD8+ T cells sorted from blood. The chain links TRBV13 to TRBJ1-1; D is uncertain. The CDR3 region has the DNA TGTGCCAGCAGCGCCGGTGAGGCCTCTCATGAAGCTTTCTTT. Its protein is CASSAGEASHEAFF.